What follows are 4 T cell receptor beta chains derived from one specimen sequenced in a study of CD8 T cells in ankylosing spondylitis. TCRdb re-called the 5' RACE reads with MiXCR, one entry per CDR3 protein. Of approximately 350,000 distinct CDR3 sequences in the sample, approximately 14% were seen once. What was sequenced was blood, either unsorted or a sorted T cell fraction (not recorded which). These receptors were obtained from a male donor with ankylosing spondylitis or in good health (not recorded which).

This chain joins TRBV4-2 and TRBJ2-3, with TRBD2 matching 8 bases. Germline lookup yields CDR1 LGHNA and CDR2 YNFKEQ. The CDR3 sequence is 16 residues long. The V and J ends lost 3 bases and 0 bases, in that order; junction bases with no gene match: 5. The chain's CDR3 is CASSQDGRASTDTQYF. The DNA for the CDR3 is TGTGCCAGCAGCCAGGACGGGAGGGCGAGCACAGATACGCAGTATTTT.

This chain links TRBV4-1 with TRBJ1-3; the D is unclear. This CDR3 comprises 15 residues. Germline V gene sequence: CDR1 MGHRA, CDR2 YSYEKL. The germline V and J ends were trimmed by 1 base and 0 bases, with 7 bases remaining between them. The CDR3 DNA reads TGCGCCAGCAGCCAAGTAGGGAGCTCTGGAAACACCATATATTTT. Its protein is CASSQVGSSGNTIYF.

The J gene is TRBJ1-1, the V gene TRBV5-1; perhaps TRBD1 as D (6 bases). The CDR3 contains 15 residues. Trimming took 4 bases from V and 3 from J, leaving 16 bases between them. In germline, CDR1 is SGHRS, CDR2 YFSETQ. This CDR3 reads CASSRLDRAYTEAFF. For the CDR3, the DNA is TGCGCCAGCAGCCGGTTGGACAGAGCTTACACTGAAGCTTTCTTT.

The CDR3 spells CASSPMGNIQYF. Written as DNA, the CDR3 is TGCGCCAGCAGCCCGATGGGGAACATTCAGTACTTC. The chain recombines TRBV5-1 with TRBJ2-4; D is undetermined. The CDR3 covers 12 residues. Per the germline V gene, CDR1 is SGHRS and CDR2 is YFSETQ. Trimming removed 4 bases at V and 7 bases at J, with 9 bases between.